These T cell receptor beta chains were read from a single sample in a study of T cell repertoires in cytomegalovirus infection. TCRdb redid the calling of the reads with MiXCR, one entry per CDR3 protein. The table lists tens of thousands of distinct CDR3 sequences, over 20% of them singletons. Antigens of these TCRs are unknown. The specimen was CD8+ T cells from cultured PBMCs, collected from culture after CMV antigen stimulation. Receptors were obtained from a human donor in good health (CMV status not recorded). Some clones in this sample may be carry-over from other donors' samples. CDR3s include the opening cysteine and the closing phenylalanine or tryptophan. A D gene is named only where the DNA matches it firmly. The size entry is marked missing in some rows and otherwise reads once, few, many or a size class.

cdr3_nt: TGTGCCAGCAGTGATAAGACGGCCTCCGGTGAGCAGTTCTTC; cdr3_aa: CASSDKTASGEQFF; j_call: TRBJ2-1; v_call: TRBV6-6; d_call: -; clone_size: few
cdr3_nt: TGTGCCAGCAGCCACGCGGGACTAGCGGGGGGCACCGGGGAGCTGTTTTTT; cdr3_aa: CASSHAGLAGGTGELFF; j_call: TRBJ2-2; v_call: TRBV4-2; d_call: TRBD2; clone_size: -
cdr3_nt: TGTGCCAGCAGCACTTACCGGGACGTAGAAATTTCTGGAAACACCATATATTTT; cdr3_aa: CASSTYRDVEISGNTIYF; j_call: TRBJ1-3; v_call: TRBV7-9; d_call: -; clone_size: few
cdr3_nt: TGTGCCAGCAGTTTAGGCAGGGGTGAGACCCAGTACTTC; cdr3_aa: CASSLGRGETQYF; j_call: TRBJ2-5; v_call: TRBV6-5; d_call: -; clone_size: few
cdr3_nt: TGTGCCAGCAGCGGGGGGGGACGGAACAGCAATCAGCCCCAGCATTTT; cdr3_aa: CASSGGGRNSNQPQHF; j_call: TRBJ1-5; v_call: TRBV7-2; d_call: -; clone_size: few
cdr3_nt: TGTGCCACCAGTAGAGGCGGCGGGATGTTAGAAGCTTTCTTT; cdr3_aa: CATSRGGGMLEAFF; j_call: TRBJ1-1; v_call: TRBV15; d_call: -; clone_size: -
cdr3_nt: TGTGCCAGCAGAGAAACCGGGACTACCGTAATGGAGCAGTTCTTC; cdr3_aa: CASRETGTTVMEQFF; j_call: TRBJ2-1; v_call: TRBV6-5; d_call: TRBD2; clone_size: -
cdr3_nt: TGCAGTGCTGGAGAGGGGTGGGGGCCCTACGAGCAGTACTTC; cdr3_aa: CSAGEGWGPYEQYF; j_call: TRBJ2-7; v_call: TRBV20-1; d_call: -; clone_size: few
cdr3_nt: TGTGCCAGCAGTGAAAGCCACGAGCAGTACTTC; cdr3_aa: CASSESHEQYF; j_call: TRBJ2-7; v_call: TRBV25-1; d_call: -; clone_size: many
cdr3_nt: TGTGCCAGCAGACCTCCTAGCGGGGGGGCCCGAGAGACCCAGTACTTC; cdr3_aa: CASRPPSGGARETQYF; j_call: TRBJ2-5; v_call: TRBV11-2; d_call: TRBD2; clone_size: -
cdr3_nt: TGTGCCAGCAGTTCTACGGCAGCCTACGAGCAGTACTTC; cdr3_aa: CASSSTAAYEQYF; j_call: TRBJ2-7; v_call: TRBV12-3/TRBV12-4; d_call: -; clone_size: -
cdr3_nt: TGCAGTGCTACGAGCGGGAAGGAGGCAGATACGCAGTATTTT; cdr3_aa: CSATSGKEADTQYF; j_call: TRBJ2-3; v_call: TRBV20-1; d_call: TRBD2; clone_size: -
cdr3_nt: TGCGCCAGCAGTGAGTCTGGCGACTTCTACGAGCAGTACTTC; cdr3_aa: CASSESGDFYEQYF; j_call: TRBJ2-7; v_call: TRBV10-2; d_call: -; clone_size: few
cdr3_nt: TGTGCCAGCAGTGACCGACAGGGAACAGATACGCAGTATTTT; cdr3_aa: CASSDRQGTDTQYF; j_call: TRBJ2-3; v_call: TRBV6-2/TRBV6-3; d_call: TRBD1; clone_size: -
cdr3_nt: TGTGCCAGCAGCTTAACTAGAATCAGGACCCAGTACTTC; cdr3_aa: CASSLTRIRTQYF; j_call: TRBJ2-5; v_call: TRBV7-6; d_call: -; clone_size: -
cdr3_nt: TGTGCCAGCAGCATTGGACAGGTCAATCAGCCCCAGCATTTT; cdr3_aa: CASSIGQVNQPQHF; j_call: TRBJ1-5; v_call: TRBV7-9; d_call: TRBD1; clone_size: -
cdr3_nt: TGTGCCAGCAGCTATAACCCCCTGGAAGCTCGGGACAATGAGCAGTTCTTC; cdr3_aa: CASSYNPLEARDNEQFF; j_call: TRBJ2-1; v_call: TRBV7-6; d_call: -; clone_size: few
cdr3_nt: TGTGCCAGCAGTTATTCGGAAGCGGGAGTTAGGAATACGCAGTATTTT; cdr3_aa: CASSYSEAGVRNTQYF; j_call: TRBJ2-3; v_call: TRBV6-2/TRBV6-3; d_call: TRBD2; clone_size: -
cdr3_nt: TGTGCCAGCAGCCCTCATGGGGGGAACTATGGCTACACCTTC; cdr3_aa: CASSPHGGNYGYTF; j_call: TRBJ1-2; v_call: TRBV28; d_call: -; clone_size: -
cdr3_nt: TGTGCCAGCAGCTTTCTCGGACAGGGGGCGGTGAACACTGAAGCTTTCTTT; cdr3_aa: CASSFLGQGAVNTEAFF; j_call: TRBJ1-1; v_call: TRBV7-2; d_call: TRBD1; clone_size: few
cdr3_nt: TGTGCCAGCAGCCGGGGTGCCAATCAGCCCCAGCATTTT; cdr3_aa: CASSRGANQPQHF; j_call: TRBJ1-5; v_call: TRBV7-9; d_call: -; clone_size: few
cdr3_nt: TGCAGTGCTAGAGAACCAGGCTACAATGAGCAGTTCTTC; cdr3_aa: CSAREPGYNEQFF; j_call: TRBJ2-1; v_call: TRBV20-1; d_call: -; clone_size: -
cdr3_nt: TGTGCCAGCAGTCCAGGTTGGGGGCTAGAGACCCAGTACTTC; cdr3_aa: CASSPGWGLETQYF; j_call: TRBJ2-5; v_call: TRBV11-2; d_call: -; clone_size: -
cdr3_nt: TGTGCCAGCAGCTTATCCTCCACCTACGAGCAGTACTTC; cdr3_aa: CASSLSSTYEQYF; j_call: TRBJ2-7; v_call: TRBV7-4; d_call: -; clone_size: -
cdr3_nt: TGCAGTGCTAATGGACTAGCGGACACAGATACGCAGTATTTT; cdr3_aa: CSANGLADTDTQYF; j_call: TRBJ2-3; v_call: TRBV20-1; d_call: TRBD2; clone_size: -
cdr3_nt: TGTGCCAGCAGCGCCCGGGACTACGAGCAGTACTTC; cdr3_aa: CASSARDYEQYF; j_call: TRBJ2-7; v_call: TRBV7-8; d_call: -; clone_size: few
cdr3_nt: TGTGCCAGCAGCAACGGGAACGGGAACACTGAAGCTTTCTTT; cdr3_aa: CASSNGNGNTEAFF; j_call: TRBJ1-1; v_call: TRBV11-3; d_call: -; clone_size: -
cdr3_nt: TGCGCCAGCAGCCAAGATTTCACTAGCGGGAGCGTGGGTGAGCAGTTCTTC; cdr3_aa: CASSQDFTSGSVGEQFF; j_call: TRBJ2-1; v_call: TRBV4-3; d_call: TRBD2; clone_size: many
cdr3_nt: TGTGCCAGCAGCGCAGGCGACAGCCTCTATAATTCACCCCTCCACTTT; cdr3_aa: CASSAGDSLYNSPLHF; j_call: TRBJ1-6; v_call: TRBV7-2; d_call: -; clone_size: -
cdr3_nt: TGTGCCAGCAGCTTAACCCCAACCAAATACAATGAGCAGTTCTTC; cdr3_aa: CASSLTPTKYNEQFF; j_call: TRBJ2-1; v_call: TRBV7-2; d_call: -; clone_size: few
cdr3_nt: TGTGCCAGCAGTGAAGTCGTGGGACTCTCCTACAATGAGCAGTTCTTC; cdr3_aa: CASSEVVGLSYNEQFF; j_call: TRBJ2-1; v_call: TRBV6-1; d_call: -; clone_size: -
cdr3_nt: TGTGCCAGCAGCCAGGGATCATACAATGAGCAGTTCTTC; cdr3_aa: CASSQGSYNEQFF; j_call: TRBJ2-1; v_call: TRBV25-1; d_call: -; clone_size: -
cdr3_nt: TGTGCCAGCAGTCCCGCCGCCGACTACCCCTACGAGCAGTACTTC; cdr3_aa: CASSPAADYPYEQYF; j_call: TRBJ2-7; v_call: TRBV28; d_call: -; clone_size: few
cdr3_nt: TGTGCCAGCAGCGTCTACGCGGGACAGGGTTACGAGCAGTACTTC; cdr3_aa: CASSVYAGQGYEQYF; j_call: TRBJ2-7; v_call: TRBV7-3; d_call: TRBD1; clone_size: -
cdr3_nt: TGTGCCAGCAGCTTAAACCTTGGAACCAATCAGCCCCAGCATTTT; cdr3_aa: CASSLNLGTNQPQHF; j_call: TRBJ1-5; v_call: TRBV7-9; d_call: -; clone_size: -
cdr3_nt: TGTGCCAGCAGCTTAGGAGAGGGGCGGAAGCAGTTCTTC; cdr3_aa: CASSLGEGRKQFF; j_call: TRBJ2-1; v_call: TRBV7-2; d_call: -; clone_size: few
cdr3_nt: TGTGCCAGCAGCCCCCGTGGGTCCTCCGCATTTGATACGCAGTATTTT; cdr3_aa: CASSPRGSSAFDTQYF; j_call: TRBJ2-3; v_call: TRBV7-8; d_call: -; clone_size: once
cdr3_nt: TGTGCCAGCAGCGTAGCCCCTAGCTTCTACAATGAGCAGTTCTTC; cdr3_aa: CASSVAPSFYNEQFF; j_call: TRBJ2-1; v_call: TRBV9; d_call: -; clone_size: few
cdr3_nt: TGTGCCAGCAGTTGGAAGCGGCAGAAAGAAAACATTCAGTACTTC; cdr3_aa: CASSWKRQKENIQYF; j_call: TRBJ2-4; v_call: TRBV6-2/TRBV6-3; d_call: -; clone_size: -
cdr3_nt: TGTGCCAGCAGCGGGGACAGGAACACTGAAGCTTTCTTT; cdr3_aa: CASSGDRNTEAFF; j_call: TRBJ1-1; v_call: TRBV7-9; d_call: TRBD1; clone_size: -
cdr3_nt: TGTGCCAGCAGCCAACAGGGAAGGGAGACCTACGAGCAGTACTTC; cdr3_aa: CASSQQGRETYEQYF; j_call: TRBJ2-7; v_call: TRBV7-2; d_call: -; clone_size: -
cdr3_nt: TGTGCCAGCAGTTACCTCTTAGAAGCCTACGAGCAGTACTTC; cdr3_aa: CASSYLLEAYEQYF; j_call: TRBJ2-7; v_call: TRBV6-2/TRBV6-3; d_call: -; clone_size: -
cdr3_nt: TGTGCCAGCAGCCCCGGACTAAGCAACTATGGCTACACCTTC; cdr3_aa: CASSPGLSNYGYTF; j_call: TRBJ1-2; v_call: TRBV6-2/TRBV6-3; d_call: -; clone_size: -
cdr3_nt: TGTGCCAGCAGCTCTTTCCCTGACTCAGAAGGGGCCTACAATGAGCAGTTCTTC; cdr3_aa: CASSSFPDSEGAYNEQFF; j_call: TRBJ2-1; v_call: TRBV11-2; d_call: -; clone_size: few
cdr3_nt: TGTGCCAGCAGTCCTTGGACGTCCCGCGCGACAGATACGCAGTATTTT; cdr3_aa: CASSPWTSRATDTQYF; j_call: TRBJ2-3; v_call: TRBV7-2; d_call: -; clone_size: few
cdr3_nt: TGTGCCAGCAGTTTAGGGGACAACTCCTACGAGCAGTACTTC; cdr3_aa: CASSLGDNSYEQYF; j_call: TRBJ2-7; v_call: TRBV12-3/TRBV12-4; d_call: -; clone_size: few
cdr3_nt: TGTGCCAGCAGTCCCTTAGACGGCAGGGTAGAGGCTTTCTTT; cdr3_aa: CASSPLDGRVEAFF; j_call: TRBJ1-1; v_call: TRBV27; d_call: -; clone_size: few
cdr3_nt: TGTGCCTGGAGTGTTACGGGGGGAGTCACAGATACGCAGTATTTT; cdr3_aa: CAWSVTGGVTDTQYF; j_call: TRBJ2-3; v_call: TRBV30; d_call: TRBD2; clone_size: few
cdr3_nt: TGTGCCAGCAGCTTCGGACAGGGGGGAGGCTGGGGCCCCGGGGAGCTGTTTTTT; cdr3_aa: CASSFGQGGGWGPGELFF; j_call: TRBJ2-2; v_call: TRBV7-8; d_call: TRBD1; clone_size: once
cdr3_nt: TGTGCCAGTAGTCAGCAGAATGGCTACACCTTC; cdr3_aa: CASSQQNGYTF; j_call: TRBJ1-2; v_call: TRBV19; d_call: -; clone_size: -
cdr3_nt: TGTGCCAGCAGCTTGGGTTTTGGGTACCAAGAGACCCAGTACTTC; cdr3_aa: CASSLGFGYQETQYF; j_call: TRBJ2-5; v_call: TRBV7-2; d_call: -; clone_size: -